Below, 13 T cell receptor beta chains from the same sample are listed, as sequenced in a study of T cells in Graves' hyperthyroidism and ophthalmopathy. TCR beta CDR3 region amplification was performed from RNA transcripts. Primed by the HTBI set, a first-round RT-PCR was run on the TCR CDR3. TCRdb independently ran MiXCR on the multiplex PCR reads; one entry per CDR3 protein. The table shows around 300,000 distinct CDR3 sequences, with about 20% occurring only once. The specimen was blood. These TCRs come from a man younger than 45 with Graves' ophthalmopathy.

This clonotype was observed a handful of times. The CDR3 DNA sequence: TGTGCCAGCAGCTTGGGGGGGCCGGTCACAGATACGCAGTATTTT. This encodes CASSLGGPVTDTQYF. The rearrangement joins TRBV27 to TRBJ2-3; maybe TRBD2 (7 bases). Germline CDR1 MNHEY, CDR2 SMNVEV (reference sequence). The V and J ends lost 6 bases and 2 bases respectively, with 15 bases between them. This CDR3 has 15 amino acids.

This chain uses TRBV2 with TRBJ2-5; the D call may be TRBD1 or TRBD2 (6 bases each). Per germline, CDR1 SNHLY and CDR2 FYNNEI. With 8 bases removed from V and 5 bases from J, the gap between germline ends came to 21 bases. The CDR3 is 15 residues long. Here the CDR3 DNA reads TGTGCCAGCGACGTACTAAGGGGGGCAGGGGAGACCCAGTACTTC. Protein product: CASDVLRGAGETQYF.

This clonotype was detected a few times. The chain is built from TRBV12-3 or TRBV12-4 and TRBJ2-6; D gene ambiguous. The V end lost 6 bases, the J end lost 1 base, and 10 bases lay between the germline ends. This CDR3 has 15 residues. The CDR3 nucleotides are TGTGCCAGCAGCCACAAACAGTCTGGGGCCAACGTCCTGACTTTC. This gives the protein CASSHKQSGANVLTF.

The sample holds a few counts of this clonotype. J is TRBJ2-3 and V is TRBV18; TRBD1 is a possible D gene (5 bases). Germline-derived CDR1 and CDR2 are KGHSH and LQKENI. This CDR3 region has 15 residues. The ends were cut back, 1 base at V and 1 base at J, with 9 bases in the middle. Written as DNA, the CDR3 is TGTGCCAGCTCACCACAGGGGCCCCGCACAGATACGCAGTATTTT. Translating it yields CASSPQGPRTDTQYF.

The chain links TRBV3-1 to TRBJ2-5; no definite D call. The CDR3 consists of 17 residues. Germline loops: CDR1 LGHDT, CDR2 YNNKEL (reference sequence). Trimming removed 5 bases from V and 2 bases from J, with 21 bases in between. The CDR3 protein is CASSSYAYQAGQETQYF. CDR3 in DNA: TGTGCCAGCAGCTCTTACGCTTACCAGGCCGGTCAAGAGACCCAGTACTTC.

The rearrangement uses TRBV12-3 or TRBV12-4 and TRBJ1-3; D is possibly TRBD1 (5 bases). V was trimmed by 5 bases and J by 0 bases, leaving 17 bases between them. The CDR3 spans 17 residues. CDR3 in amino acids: CASSAGHIYSSGNTIYF. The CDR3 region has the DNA TGTGCCAGCAGTGCGGGGCATATTTACAGCTCTGGAAACACCATATATTTT.

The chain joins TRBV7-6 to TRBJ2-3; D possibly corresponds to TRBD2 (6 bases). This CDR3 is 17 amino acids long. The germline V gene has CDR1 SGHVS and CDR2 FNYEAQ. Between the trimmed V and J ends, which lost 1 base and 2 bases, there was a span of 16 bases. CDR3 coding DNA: TGTGCCAGCAGCTTAGTGTCTAGCGCCTATTACACAGATACGCAGTATTTT. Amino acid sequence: CASSLVSSAYYTDTQYF.

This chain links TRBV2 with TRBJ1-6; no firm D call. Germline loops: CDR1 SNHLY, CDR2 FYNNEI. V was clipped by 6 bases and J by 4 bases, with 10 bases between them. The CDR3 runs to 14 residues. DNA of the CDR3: TGTGCCAGCAGAGACGACGGATATAATTCACCCCTCCACTTT. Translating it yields CASRDDGYNSPLHF.

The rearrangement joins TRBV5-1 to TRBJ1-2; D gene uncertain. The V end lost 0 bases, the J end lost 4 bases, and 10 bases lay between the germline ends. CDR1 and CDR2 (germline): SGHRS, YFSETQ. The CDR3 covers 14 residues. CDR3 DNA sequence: TGCGCCAGCAGCTTGGTCCACCAGAGCTATGGCTACACCTTC. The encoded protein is CASSLVHQSYGYTF.

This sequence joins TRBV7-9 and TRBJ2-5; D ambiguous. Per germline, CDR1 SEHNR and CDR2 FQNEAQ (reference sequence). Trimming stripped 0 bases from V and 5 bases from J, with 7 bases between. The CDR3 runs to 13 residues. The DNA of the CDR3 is TGTGCCAGCAGCTTAGCTAGTATGGAGACCCAGTACTTC. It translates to CASSLASMETQYF.

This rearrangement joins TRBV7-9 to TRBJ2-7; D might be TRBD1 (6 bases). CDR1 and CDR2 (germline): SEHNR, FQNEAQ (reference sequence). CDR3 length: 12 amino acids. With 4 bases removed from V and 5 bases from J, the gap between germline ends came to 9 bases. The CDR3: CASSSQGNEQYF. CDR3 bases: TGTGCCAGCAGCTCCCAGGGGAACGAGCAGTACTTC.

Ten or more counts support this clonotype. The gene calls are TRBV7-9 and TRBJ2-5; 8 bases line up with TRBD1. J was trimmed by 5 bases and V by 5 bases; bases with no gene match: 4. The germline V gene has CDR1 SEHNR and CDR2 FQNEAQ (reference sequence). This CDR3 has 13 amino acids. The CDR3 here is CASSPTGDETQYF. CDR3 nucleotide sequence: TGTGCCAGCAGCCCGACAGGGGACGAGACCCAGTACTTC. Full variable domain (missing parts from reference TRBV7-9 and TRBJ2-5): DTGVSQNPRHKITKRGQNVTFRCDPISEHNRLYWYRQTLGQGPEFLTYFQNEAQLEKSRLLSDRFSAERPKGSFSTLEIQRTEQGDSAMYLCASSPTGDETQYFGPGTRLLVL.

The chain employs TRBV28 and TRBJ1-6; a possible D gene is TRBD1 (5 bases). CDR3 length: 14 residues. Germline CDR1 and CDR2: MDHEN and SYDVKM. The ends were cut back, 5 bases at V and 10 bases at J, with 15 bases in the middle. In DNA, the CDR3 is TGTGCCAGCAGTCCCCGATTCCAGGGCTCACCCCTCCACTTT. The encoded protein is CASSPRFQGSPLHF.